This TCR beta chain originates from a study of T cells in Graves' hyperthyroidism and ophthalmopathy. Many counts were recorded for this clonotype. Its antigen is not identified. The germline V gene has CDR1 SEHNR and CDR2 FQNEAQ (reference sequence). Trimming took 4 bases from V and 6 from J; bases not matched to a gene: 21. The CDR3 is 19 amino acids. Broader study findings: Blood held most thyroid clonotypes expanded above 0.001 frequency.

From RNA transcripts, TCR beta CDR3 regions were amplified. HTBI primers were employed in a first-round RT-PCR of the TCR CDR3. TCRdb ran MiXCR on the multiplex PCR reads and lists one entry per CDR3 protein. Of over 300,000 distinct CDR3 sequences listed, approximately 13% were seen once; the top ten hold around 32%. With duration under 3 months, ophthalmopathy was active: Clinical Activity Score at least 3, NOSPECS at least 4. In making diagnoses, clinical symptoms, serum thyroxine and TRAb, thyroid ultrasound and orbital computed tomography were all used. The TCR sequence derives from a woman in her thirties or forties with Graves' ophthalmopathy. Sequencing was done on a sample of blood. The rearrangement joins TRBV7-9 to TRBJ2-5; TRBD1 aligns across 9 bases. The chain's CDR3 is CASSSTGPGQGFFWQTQYF. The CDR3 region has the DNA TGTGCCAGCAGCTCAACAGGACCAGGACAGGGGTTTTTTTGGCAGACCCAGTACTTC.